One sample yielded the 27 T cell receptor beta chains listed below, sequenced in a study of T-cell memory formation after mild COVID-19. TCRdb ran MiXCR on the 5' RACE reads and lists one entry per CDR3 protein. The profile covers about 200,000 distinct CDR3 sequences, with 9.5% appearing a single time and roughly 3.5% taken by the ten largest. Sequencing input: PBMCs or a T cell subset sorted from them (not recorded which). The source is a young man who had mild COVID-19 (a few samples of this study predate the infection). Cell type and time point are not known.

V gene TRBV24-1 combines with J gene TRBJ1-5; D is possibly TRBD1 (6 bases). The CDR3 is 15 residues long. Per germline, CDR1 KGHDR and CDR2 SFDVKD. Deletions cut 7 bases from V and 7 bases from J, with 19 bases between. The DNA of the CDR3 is TGTGCCACCAGCTCTGGTTGGGGGGCCCAACAGCCCCAGCATTTT. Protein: CATSSGWGAQQPQHF.

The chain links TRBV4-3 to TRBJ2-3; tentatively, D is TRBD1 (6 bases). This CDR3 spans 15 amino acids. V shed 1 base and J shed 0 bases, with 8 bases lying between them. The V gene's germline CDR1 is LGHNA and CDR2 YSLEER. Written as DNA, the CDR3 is TGCGCCAGCAGCCAAGGGACAGACAGCACAGATACGCAGTATTTT. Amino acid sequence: CASSQGTDSTDTQYF.

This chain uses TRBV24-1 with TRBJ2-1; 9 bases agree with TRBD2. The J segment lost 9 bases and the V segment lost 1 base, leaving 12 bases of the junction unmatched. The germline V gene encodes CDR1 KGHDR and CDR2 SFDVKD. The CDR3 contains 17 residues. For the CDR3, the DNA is TGTGCCACCAGTGATTTCGGATCCCAGCGGGGGGACTCTGAGCAGTTCTTC. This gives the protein CATSDFGSQRGDSEQFF.

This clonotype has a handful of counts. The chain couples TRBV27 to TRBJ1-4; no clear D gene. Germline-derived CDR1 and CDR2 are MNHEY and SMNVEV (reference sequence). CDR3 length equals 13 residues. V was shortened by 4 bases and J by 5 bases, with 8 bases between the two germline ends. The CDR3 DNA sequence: TGTGCCAGCAGTTGGCGCGAGAATGAAAAACTGTTTTTT. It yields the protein CASSWRENEKLFF.

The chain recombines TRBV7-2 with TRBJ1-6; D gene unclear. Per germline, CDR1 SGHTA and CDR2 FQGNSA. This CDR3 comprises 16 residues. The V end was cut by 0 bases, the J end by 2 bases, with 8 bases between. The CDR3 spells CASSLAGGAYNSPLHF. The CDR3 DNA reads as TGTGCCAGCAGCTTAGCGGGTGGCGCCTATAATTCACCCCTCCACTTT. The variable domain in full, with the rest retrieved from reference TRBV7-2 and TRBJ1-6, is GAGVSQSPSNKVTEKGKDVELRCDPISGHTALYWYRQSLGQGLEFLIYFQGNSAPDKSGLPSDRFSAERTGGSVSTLTIQRTQQEDSAVYLCASSLAGGAYNSPLHFGNGTRLTVT.

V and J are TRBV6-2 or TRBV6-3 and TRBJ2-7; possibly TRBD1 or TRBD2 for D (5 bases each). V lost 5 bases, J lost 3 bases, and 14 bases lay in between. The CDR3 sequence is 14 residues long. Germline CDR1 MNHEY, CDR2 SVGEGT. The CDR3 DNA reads TGTGCCAGCAGTGACCTTGGGACGCACTACGAGCAGTACGTC. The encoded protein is CASSDLGTHYEQYV.

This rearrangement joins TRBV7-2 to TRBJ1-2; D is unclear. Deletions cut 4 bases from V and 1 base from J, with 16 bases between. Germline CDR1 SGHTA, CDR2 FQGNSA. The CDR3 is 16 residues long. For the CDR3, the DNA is TGTGCCAGCAGCTCCCGCCGGGATGACGATAACTATGGCTACACCTTC. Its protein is CASSSRRDDDNYGYTF. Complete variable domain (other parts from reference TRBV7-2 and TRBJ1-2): GAGVSQSPSNKVTEKGKDVELRCDPISGHTALYWYRQSLGQGLEFLIYFQGNSAPDKSGLPSDRFSAERTGGSVSTLTIQRTQQEDSAVYLCASSSRRDDDNYGYTFGSGTRLTVV.

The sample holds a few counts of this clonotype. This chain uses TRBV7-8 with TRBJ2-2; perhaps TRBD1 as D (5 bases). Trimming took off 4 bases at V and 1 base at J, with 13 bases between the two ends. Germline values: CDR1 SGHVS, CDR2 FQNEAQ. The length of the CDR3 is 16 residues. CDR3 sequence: CASSSARAGNTGELFF. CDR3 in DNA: TGTGCCAGCAGCTCGGCCAGGGCTGGGAACACCGGGGAGCTGTTTTTT.

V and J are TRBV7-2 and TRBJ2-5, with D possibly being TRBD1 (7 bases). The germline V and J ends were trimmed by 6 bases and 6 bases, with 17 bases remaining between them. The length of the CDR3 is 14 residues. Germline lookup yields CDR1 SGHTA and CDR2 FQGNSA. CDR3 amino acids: CASRNDRAGKTQYF. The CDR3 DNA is TGTGCCAGCAGGAACGACAGGGCGGGGAAGACCCAGTACTTC.

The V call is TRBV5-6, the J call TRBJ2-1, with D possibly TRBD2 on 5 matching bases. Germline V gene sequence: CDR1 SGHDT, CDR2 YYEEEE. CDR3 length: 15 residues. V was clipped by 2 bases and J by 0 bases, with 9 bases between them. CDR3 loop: CASSFSESSYNEQFF. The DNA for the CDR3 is TGTGCCAGCAGCTTTAGCGAGAGCTCCTACAATGAGCAGTTCTTC.

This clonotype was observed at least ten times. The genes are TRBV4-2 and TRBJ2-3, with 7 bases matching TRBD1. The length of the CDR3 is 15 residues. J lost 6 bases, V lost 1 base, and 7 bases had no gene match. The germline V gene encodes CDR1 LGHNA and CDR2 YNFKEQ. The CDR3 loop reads CASSQGDRESDTQYF. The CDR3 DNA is TGTGCCAGCAGCCAAGGAGACAGGGAATCGGATACGCAGTATTTT.

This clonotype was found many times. The CDR3 region is CASSLVVFGTDTQYF. The DNA of the CDR3 is TGTGCCAGCAGCTTAGTAGTGTTCGGCACAGATACGCAGTATTTT. The chain uses TRBV7-2 and TRBJ2-3, with unresolved D. The V and J ends lost 1 base and 1 base respectively, with 9 bases between them. The CDR3 sequence is 15 residues long. The germline gives CDR1 SGHTA, CDR2 FQGNSA. Full variable domain (missing parts from reference TRBV7-2 and TRBJ2-3): GAGVSQSPSNKVTEKGKDVELRCDPISGHTALYWYRQSLGQGLEFLIYFQGNSAPDKSGLPSDRFSAERTGGSVSTLTIQRTQQEDSAVYLCASSLVVFGTDTQYFGPGTRLTVL.

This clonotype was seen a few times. The CDR3 region is CASRDAPNTGELFF. The CDR3 DNA reads as TGCGCCAGCAGGGACGCGCCGAACACCGGGGAGCTGTTTTTT. This rearrangement joins TRBV5-1 to TRBJ2-2, with unresolved D. Trimming removed 5 bases from V and 0 bases from J, with 8 bases in between. Germline V CDR1 and CDR2: SGHRS, YFSETQ. CDR3 length: 14 residues.

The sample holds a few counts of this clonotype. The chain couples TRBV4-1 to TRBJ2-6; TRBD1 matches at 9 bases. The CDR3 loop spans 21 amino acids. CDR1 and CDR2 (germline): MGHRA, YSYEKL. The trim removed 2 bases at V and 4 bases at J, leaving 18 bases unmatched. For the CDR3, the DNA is TGCGCCAGCAGCCAAAGGTGGAGGATGCCGGGACAGGGATCGGGGGCCAACGTCCTGACTTTC. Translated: CASSQRWRMPGQGSGANVLTF.

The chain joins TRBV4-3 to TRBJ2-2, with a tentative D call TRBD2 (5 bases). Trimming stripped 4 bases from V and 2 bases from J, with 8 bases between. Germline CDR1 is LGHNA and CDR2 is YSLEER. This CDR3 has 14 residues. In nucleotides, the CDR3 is TGCGCCAGCAGCCGGACTTCAAACACCGGGGAGCTGTTTTTT. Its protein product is CASSRTSNTGELFF.

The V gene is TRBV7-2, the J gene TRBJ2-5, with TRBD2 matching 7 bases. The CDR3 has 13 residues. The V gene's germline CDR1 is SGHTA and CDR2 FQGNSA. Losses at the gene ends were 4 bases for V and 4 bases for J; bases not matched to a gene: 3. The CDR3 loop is CASSSSSGETQYF. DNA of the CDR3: TGTGCCAGCAGCTCGTCTAGCGGAGAGACCCAGTACTTC.

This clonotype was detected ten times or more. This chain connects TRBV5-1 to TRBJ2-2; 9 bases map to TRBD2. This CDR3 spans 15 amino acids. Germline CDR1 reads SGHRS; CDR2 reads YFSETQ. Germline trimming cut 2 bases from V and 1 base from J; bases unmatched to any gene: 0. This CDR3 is CASSFSGGNTGELFF. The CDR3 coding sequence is TGCGCCAGCAGCTTTAGCGGGGGGAACACCGGGGAGCTGTTTTTT.

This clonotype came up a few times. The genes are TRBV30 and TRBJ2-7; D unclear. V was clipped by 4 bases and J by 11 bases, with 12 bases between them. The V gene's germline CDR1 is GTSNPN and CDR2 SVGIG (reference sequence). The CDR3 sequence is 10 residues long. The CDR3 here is CAWKGPPEYF. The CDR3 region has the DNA TGTGCCTGGAAAGGGCCTCCGGAGTACTTC.

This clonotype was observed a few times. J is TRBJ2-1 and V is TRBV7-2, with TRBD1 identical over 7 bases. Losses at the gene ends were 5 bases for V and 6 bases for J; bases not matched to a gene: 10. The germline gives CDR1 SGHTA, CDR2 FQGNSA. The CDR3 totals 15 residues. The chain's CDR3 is CASSPGTAGGNEQFF. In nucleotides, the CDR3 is TGTGCCAGCAGCCCCGGGACAGCCGGCGGCAATGAGCAGTTCTTC.

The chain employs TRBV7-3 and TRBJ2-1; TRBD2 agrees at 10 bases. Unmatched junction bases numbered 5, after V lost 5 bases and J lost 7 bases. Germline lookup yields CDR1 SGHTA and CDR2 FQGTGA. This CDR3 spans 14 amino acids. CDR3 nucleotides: TGTGCCAGCAGCAAGCGGGGGGGGACGAATGAGCAGTTCTTC. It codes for CASSKRGGTNEQFF.

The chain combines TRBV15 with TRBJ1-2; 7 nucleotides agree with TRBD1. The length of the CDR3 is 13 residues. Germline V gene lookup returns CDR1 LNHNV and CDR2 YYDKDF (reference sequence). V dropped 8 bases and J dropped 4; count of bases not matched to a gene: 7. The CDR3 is CATAKRDSYGYTF. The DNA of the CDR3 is TGTGCCACCGCGAAAAGGGACAGCTATGGCTACACCTTC.

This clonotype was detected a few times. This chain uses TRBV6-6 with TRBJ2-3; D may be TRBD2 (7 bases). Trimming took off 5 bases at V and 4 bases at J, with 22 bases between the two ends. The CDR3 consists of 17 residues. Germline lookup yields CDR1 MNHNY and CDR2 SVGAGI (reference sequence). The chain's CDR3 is CASSRLSGGQTADTQYF. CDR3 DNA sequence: TGTGCCAGCAGTAGACTTTCGGGGGGCCAGACCGCAGATACGCAGTATTTT.

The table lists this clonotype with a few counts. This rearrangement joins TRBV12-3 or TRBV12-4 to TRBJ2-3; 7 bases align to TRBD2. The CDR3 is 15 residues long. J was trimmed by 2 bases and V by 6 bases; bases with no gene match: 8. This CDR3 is CASSRTGLTTDTQYF. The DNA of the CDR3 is TGTGCCAGCAGCCGGACGGGACTAACCACAGATACGCAGTATTTT.

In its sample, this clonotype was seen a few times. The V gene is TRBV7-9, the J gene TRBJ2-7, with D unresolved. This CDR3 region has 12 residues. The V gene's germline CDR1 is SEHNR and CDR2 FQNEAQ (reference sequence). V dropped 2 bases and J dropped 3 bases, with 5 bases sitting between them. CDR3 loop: CASSLHDYEQYV. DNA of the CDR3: TGTGCCAGCAGCTTACATGACTACGAGCAGTACGTC.

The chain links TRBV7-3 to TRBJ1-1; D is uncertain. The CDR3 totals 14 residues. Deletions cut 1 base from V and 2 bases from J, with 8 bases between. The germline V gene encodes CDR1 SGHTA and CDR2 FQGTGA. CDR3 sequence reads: CASSLIGSNTEAFF. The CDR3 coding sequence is TGTGCCAGCAGCTTAATTGGCAGCAACACTGAAGCTTTCTTT.

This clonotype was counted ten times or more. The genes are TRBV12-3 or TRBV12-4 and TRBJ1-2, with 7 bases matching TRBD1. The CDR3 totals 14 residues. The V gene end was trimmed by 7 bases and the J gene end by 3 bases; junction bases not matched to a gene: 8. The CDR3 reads CASTPQGSDYGYTF. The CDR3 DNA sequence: TGTGCCAGCACCCCACAGGGGTCGGACTATGGCTACACCTTC.

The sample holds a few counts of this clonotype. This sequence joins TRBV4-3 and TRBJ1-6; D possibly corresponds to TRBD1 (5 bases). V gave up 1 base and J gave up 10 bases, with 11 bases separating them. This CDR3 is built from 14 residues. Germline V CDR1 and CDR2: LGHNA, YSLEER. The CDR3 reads CASSQGGRNSPLHF. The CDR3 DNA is TGCGCCAGCAGCCAAGGGGGCAGAAACTCACCCCTCCACTTT.